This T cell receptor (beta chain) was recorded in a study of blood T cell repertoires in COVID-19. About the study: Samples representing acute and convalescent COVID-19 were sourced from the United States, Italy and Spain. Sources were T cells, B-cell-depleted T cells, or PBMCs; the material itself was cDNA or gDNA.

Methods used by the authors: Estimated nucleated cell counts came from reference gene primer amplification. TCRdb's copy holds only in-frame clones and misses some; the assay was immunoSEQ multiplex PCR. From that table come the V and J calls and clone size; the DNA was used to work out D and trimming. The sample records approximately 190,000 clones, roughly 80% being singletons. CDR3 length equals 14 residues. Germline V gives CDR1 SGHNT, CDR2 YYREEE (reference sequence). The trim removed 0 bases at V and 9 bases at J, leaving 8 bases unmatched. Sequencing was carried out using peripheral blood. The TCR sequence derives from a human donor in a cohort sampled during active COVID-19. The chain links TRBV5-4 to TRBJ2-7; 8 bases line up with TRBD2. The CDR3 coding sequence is TGTGCCAGCAGCTTGGCCGGGAGGGCCGGGAGGCAGTACTTC. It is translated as CASSLAGRAGRQYF.